This T cell receptor beta chain was recorded in a study of CD8+ T cells in alopecia areata. About the study: Among treated patients, severity was scored by affected scalp area percentage.

Following RNA extraction, reverse transcription yielded cDNA that acted as the sequencing template. Clones were sequenced by immunoSEQ multiplex PCR, and TCRdb holds only the in-frame ones, with some missing. The sample has 120,000 to 150,000 clones; around four fifths are singletons. Treatment of the sample: oral pan-JAK inhibitor, 5-10 mg twice daily. Alopecia areata patients had lesional scalp punch biopsies and peripheral blood taken from them. The V end lost 1 base, the J end lost 3 bases, and 16 bases lay between the germline ends. There are 16 residues in the CDR3. Germline assignment: CDR1 MNHNS and CDR2 SASEGT.

The material was CD8+ T cells sorted from blood, obtained at week 4, from a patient treated with tofacitinib. J is TRBJ2-7 and V is TRBV6-1; TRBD2 might be the D (5 bases). The receptor was derived from a human donor with alopecia areata. CDR3 loop: CASSEVGGQVVYEQYF. DNA of the CDR3: TGTGCCAGCAGTGAAGTTGGCGGGCAGGTAGTCTACGAGCAGTACTTC.